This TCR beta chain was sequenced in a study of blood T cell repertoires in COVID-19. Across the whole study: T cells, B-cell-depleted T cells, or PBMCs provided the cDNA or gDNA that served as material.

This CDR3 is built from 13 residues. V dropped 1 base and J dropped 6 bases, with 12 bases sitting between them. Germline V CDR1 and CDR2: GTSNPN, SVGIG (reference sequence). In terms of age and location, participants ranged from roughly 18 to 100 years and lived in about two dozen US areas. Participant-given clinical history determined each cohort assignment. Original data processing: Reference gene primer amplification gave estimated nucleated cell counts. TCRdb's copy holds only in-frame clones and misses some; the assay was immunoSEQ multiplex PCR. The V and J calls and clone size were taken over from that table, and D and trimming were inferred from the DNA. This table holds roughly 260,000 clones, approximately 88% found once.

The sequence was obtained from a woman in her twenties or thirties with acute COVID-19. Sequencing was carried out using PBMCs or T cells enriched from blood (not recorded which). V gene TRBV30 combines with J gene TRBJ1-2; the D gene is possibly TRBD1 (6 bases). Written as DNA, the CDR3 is TGTGCCTGGAGTGCCCTTAACAGGGATGGCTACACCTTC. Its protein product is CAWSALNRDGYTF.